Presented here are 16 T cell receptor beta chains from one specimen sequenced in a study of liver allograft versus peripheral blood T cells. Study overall: The authors compared T cell receptor repertoires in transplanted livers with those in the peripheral blood of recipients.

MiXCR, applied by TCRdb to the reads, yields one record per CDR3 protein. The table lists around 360 distinct CDR3 sequences, roughly 25% of them singletons. The receptors were gathered from a human patient who had a liver transplant. Some T cells may be graft donor cells.

The chain carries TRBV5-1 and TRBJ2-7; D unclear. V gave up 0 bases and J gave up 3 bases, with 1 base separating them. CDR1 is SGHRS, CDR2 YFSETQ, per germline. The CDR3 extends over 11 amino acids. The CDR3 DNA is TGCGCCAGCAGCTTGGGCTACGAGCAGTACTTC. Amino acids: CASSLGYEQYF.

By frequency in the sample, this clonotype is large. This rearrangement joins TRBV30 to TRBJ2-7; the match to TRBD1 covers 8 bases. Germline V gene data show CDR1 as GTSNPN and CDR2 as SVGIG (reference sequence). Trimming removed 4 bases from V and 5 bases from J; junction bases left unmatched: 10. This CDR3 is built from 14 residues. CDR3 bases: TGTGCCTGGACGGTAGGACAGGGTTTCCACGAGCAGTACTTC. Translated, it gives CAWTVGQGFHEQYF.

Judged by abundance, this clonotype is hyperexpanded. The V and J genes are TRBV15 and TRBJ1-1, with 10 bases matching TRBD1. Per germline, CDR1 LNHNV and CDR2 YYDKDF (reference sequence). There are 14 residues in the CDR3. With V trimmed by 0 bases and J by 11 bases, 6 bases remained unmatched. As DNA, the CDR3 is TGTGCCACCAGCAGAGATGGGACAGGGGCTGGTGCTTTCTTT. Amino acids: CATSRDGTGAGAFF.

This rearrangement joins TRBV18 to TRBJ1-6; D remains unclear. Germline lookup yields CDR1 KGHSH and CDR2 LQKENI. V was cut by 3 bases and J by 4 bases, with 10 bases left in between. This CDR3 contains 15 residues. The CDR3 loop reads CASSPEAGYNSPLHF. In DNA, the CDR3 is TGTGCCAGCTCACCCGAGGCCGGGTATAATTCACCCCTCCACTTT.

By its share, this clonotype is medium-sized (0.01 to 0.1%). This chain connects TRBV19 to TRBJ1-1, with D perhaps matching TRBD1 (6 bases). Trimming left V 5 bases short and J 0 bases short, with 13 bases between. This CDR3 region has 15 residues. Germline CDR1 reads LNHDA; CDR2 reads SQIVND (reference sequence). The CDR3 region has the DNA TGTGCCAGTAGTTCAATACAGGGCATGAACACTGAAGCTTTCTTT. Encoded protein: CASSSIQGMNTEAFF.

This clonotype was found many times. The chain recombines TRBV10-3 with TRBJ2-7; D uncertain. The CDR3 is made up of 14 amino acids. The germline CDR1 and CDR2 sequences are ENHRY and SYGVKD. V was pared by 0 bases and J by 7 bases, with 13 bases between. As DNA, the CDR3 is TGTGCCATCAGTGAGTCTGGATCAGAGGTTGAGCAGTACTTC. Its protein is CAISESGSEVEQYF.

Comment on this clonotype: This probably arose from a read error, given a far larger clone one base away. This chain uses TRBV27 with TRBJ2-1; tentatively, D is TRBD1 (6 bases). The CDR3 covers 15 residues. Germline CDR1 is MNHEY and CDR2 is SMNVEV (reference sequence). The CDR3 bases are TGTGCGCCCCCCAAGGACAGAGCCCTCTCCTACGAGCAGTTCTTC. This codes for CAPPKDRALSYEQFF.

This chain uses TRBV6-2 or TRBV6-3 with TRBJ1-2; D remains ambiguous. Trimming shortened V by 6 bases and J by 5 bases, and 4 bases separated the two germline ends. CDR1 and CDR2 from the germline V gene are MNHEY and SVGEGT. The CDR3 consists of 10 residues. The CDR3 DNA reads TGTGCCAGCAGGGATTATGGCTACACCTTC. Amino acid sequence: CASRDYGYTF.

This clonotype is labeled large (0.1 to 1%). The rearrangement uses TRBV5-4 and TRBJ2-7, with 9 bases fitting TRBD2. The V gene end was trimmed by 4 bases and the J gene end by 4 bases; junction bases not matched to a gene: 6. The V gene's germline CDR1 is SGHNT and CDR2 YYREEE (reference sequence). This CDR3 is 14 amino acids long. CDR3 region: CASSISGSGYEQYF. In nucleotides, the CDR3 is TGTGCCAGCAGCATTAGCGGGAGTGGGTACGAGCAGTACTTC.

Sample share makes this clonotype large. The V gene is TRBV18, the J gene TRBJ2-5; D possibly corresponds to TRBD2 (5 bases). Germline loops: CDR1 KGHSH, CDR2 LQKENI. Trimming left V 4 bases short and J 4 bases short, with 10 bases between. The CDR3 spans 13 residues. The CDR3 spells CASSRAGGETQYF. The CDR3 nucleotides read TGTGCCAGCTCACGGGCGGGTGGAGAGACCCAGTACTTC.

This clonotype ranks as medium-sized. The V and J genes are TRBV12-3 or TRBV12-4 and TRBJ2-3; 10 nucleotides line up with TRBD2. Trimming at V came to 2 bases and at J to 2 bases, leaving 4 bases not matched to a gene. This CDR3 comprises 16 residues. CDR3: CASSLQTSGVTDTQYF. In DNA, the CDR3 is TGTGCCAGCAGTTTACAAACTAGCGGGGTCACAGATACGCAGTATTTT.

This clonotype rates as large. The chain is built from TRBV28 and TRBJ1-1; D not resolved. Germline V gives CDR1 MDHEN, CDR2 SYDVKM. The CDR3 spans 13 residues. V shed 6 bases and J shed 5 bases, with 13 bases lying between them. This CDR3 reads CASSDTVGTEAFF. Here the CDR3 DNA reads TGTGCCAGCAGCGACACGGTGGGGACTGAAGCTTTCTTT.

This clonotype is labeled as hyperexpanded (1% or more). The chain joins TRBV18 to TRBJ2-7; 9 bases fit TRBD2. Trimming at V came to 2 bases and at J to 0 bases, leaving 2 bases not matched to a gene. Germline V CDR1 and CDR2: KGHSH, LQKENI. The CDR3 totals 15 residues. In DNA, the CDR3 is TGTGCCAGCTCACCAGGACTAGCGAGCTCCTACGAGCAGTACTTC. This gives the protein CASSPGLASSYEQYF.

At least ten counts were recorded for this clonotype. The V call is TRBV20-1, the J call TRBJ1-2, with 7 bases fitting TRBD1. The germline gives CDR1 DFQATT, CDR2 SNEGSKA (reference sequence). The V segment lost 6 bases and the J segment 0 bases; nucleotides outside the gene matches: 7. This CDR3 is 14 amino acids long. The CDR3 DNA follows: TGCAGTGCGTCGGGACAGACCTCTAACTATGGCTACACCTTC. It translates to CSASGQTSNYGYTF.

This clonotype was picked up a small number of times. V and J are TRBV4-1 and TRBJ2-2; either TRBD1 or TRBD2 may supply D (6 bases each). Deletions cut 0 bases from V and 5 bases from J, with 13 bases between. The CDR3 runs 16 residues. The germline V gene has CDR1 MGHRA and CDR2 YSYEKL. CDR3 DNA sequence: TGCGCCAGCAGCCAAGATCCGGGGGCAATAACCGGGGAGCTGTTTTTT. Translating it yields CASSQDPGAITGELFF.

This clonotype is large within its sample. The chain has TRBV6-6 and TRBJ2-1; D gene unclear. Trimming shortened V by 4 bases and J by 8 bases, and 9 bases separated the two germline ends. Germline values: CDR1 MNHNY, CDR2 SVGAGI (reference sequence). CDR3 length: 12 amino acids. CDR3 nucleotides: TGTGCCAGCAGTTTCCTCCAAGATGAGCAGTTCTTC. Its translation: CASSFLQDEQFF.